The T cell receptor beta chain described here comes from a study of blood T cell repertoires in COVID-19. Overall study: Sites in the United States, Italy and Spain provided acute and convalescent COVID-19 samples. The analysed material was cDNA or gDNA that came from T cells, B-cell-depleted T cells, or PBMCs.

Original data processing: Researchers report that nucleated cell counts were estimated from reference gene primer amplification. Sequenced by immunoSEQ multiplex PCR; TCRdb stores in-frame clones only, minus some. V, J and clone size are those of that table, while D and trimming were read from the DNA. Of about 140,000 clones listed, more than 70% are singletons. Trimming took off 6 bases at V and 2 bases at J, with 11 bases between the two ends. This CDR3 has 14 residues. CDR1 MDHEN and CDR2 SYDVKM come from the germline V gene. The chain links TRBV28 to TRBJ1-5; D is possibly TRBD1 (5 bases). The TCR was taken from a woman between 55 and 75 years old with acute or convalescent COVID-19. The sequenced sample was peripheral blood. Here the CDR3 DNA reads TGTGCCAGCAGCCCAGGGCATCGCAATCAGCCCCAGCATTTT. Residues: CASSPGHRNQPQHF.